Sequencing of this TCR beta chain was carried out in a study of cytomegalovirus exposure and HLA in healthy donors. Study-wide context: From around 180 million T cells, an earlier analysis saw approximately 110 million unique TCR beta sequences. Study-wide results and limits: Differences between HLA loci emerged in a later analysis of TCR association rates, with DRB1 most and HLA-C fewest.

Germline assignment: CDR1 MDHEN and CDR2 SYDVKM. The CDR3 spans 15 residues. The J segment lost 3 bases and the V segment lost 5 bases, leaving 5 bases of the junction unmatched. Regarding this clone: Its antigen is unknown.

60 Vbeta and 13 Jbeta primers were used in PCR. Generated by immunoSEQ multiplex PCR, the TCRdb table keeps only in-frame clones and is missing some. Here the sample table reports fewer than 150,000 clones. The origin of this receptor is a woman aged 55 to 70 in good health and CMV-seronegative. Sequencing was carried out using PBMCs. The chain joins TRBV28 to TRBJ1-5; 9 bases fit TRBD1. Here the CDR3 reads CASSQQGALNQPQHF. CDR3 sequence (DNA): TGTGCCAGCAGTCAACAGGGGGCGCTCAATCAGCCCCAGCATTTT. Full variable domain (outside the CDR3, taken from reference TRBV28 and TRBJ1-5): DVKVTQSSRYLVKRTGEKVFLECVQDMDHENMFWYRQDPGLGLRLIYFSYDVKMKEKGDIPEGYSVSREKKERFSLILESASTNQTSMYLCASSQQGALNQPQHFGDGTRLSIL.